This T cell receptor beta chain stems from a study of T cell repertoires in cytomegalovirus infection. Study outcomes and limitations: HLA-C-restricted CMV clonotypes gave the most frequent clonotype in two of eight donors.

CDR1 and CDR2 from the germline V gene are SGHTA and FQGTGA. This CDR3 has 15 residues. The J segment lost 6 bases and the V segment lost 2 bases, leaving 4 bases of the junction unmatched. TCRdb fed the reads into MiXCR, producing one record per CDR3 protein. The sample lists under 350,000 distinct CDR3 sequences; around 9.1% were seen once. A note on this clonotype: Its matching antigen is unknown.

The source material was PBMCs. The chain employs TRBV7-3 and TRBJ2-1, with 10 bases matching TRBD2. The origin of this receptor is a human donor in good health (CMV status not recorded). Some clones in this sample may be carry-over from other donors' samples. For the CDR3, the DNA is TGTGCCAGCAGCTTAGGGTCTAGCGGGGGCAATGAGCAGTTCTTC. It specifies CASSLGSSGGNEQFF.